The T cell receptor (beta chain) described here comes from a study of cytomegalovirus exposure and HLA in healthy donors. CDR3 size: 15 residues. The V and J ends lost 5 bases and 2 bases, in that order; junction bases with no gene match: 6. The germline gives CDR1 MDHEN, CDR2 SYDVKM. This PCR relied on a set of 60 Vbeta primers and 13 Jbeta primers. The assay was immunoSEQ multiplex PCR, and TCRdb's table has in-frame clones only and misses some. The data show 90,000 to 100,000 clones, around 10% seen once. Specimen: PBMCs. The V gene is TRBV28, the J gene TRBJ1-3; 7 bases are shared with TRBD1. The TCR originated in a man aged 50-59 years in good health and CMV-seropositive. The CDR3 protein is CASSPYRGPGNTIYF. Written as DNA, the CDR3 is TGTGCCAGCAGTCCCTACAGGGGCCCTGGAAACACCATATATTTT. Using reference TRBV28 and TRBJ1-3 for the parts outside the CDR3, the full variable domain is DVKVTQSSRYLVKRTGEKVFLECVQDMDHENMFWYRQDPGLGLRLIYFSYDVKMKEKGDIPEGYSVSREKKERFSLILESASTNQTSMYLCASSPYRGPGNTIYFGEGSWLTVV.